Listed here are 16 T cell receptor beta chains from one sample, sequenced in a study of immune cell composition in non-small cell lung cancer. Libraries were prepared by immunoSEQ multiplex PCR; TCRdb keeps only in-frame clonotypes and omits some of them. The table shows under 4,000 clones, with around 84% occurring only once. The normal lung sample lay at least 3 cm, and maximally far, from the tumour. Sequencing was carried out using non-adjacent lung tissue. The origin of the receptors is a human donor with non-small cell lung cancer. The donor label of this sample is uncertain.

This clone was detected only a few times. V usage is TRBV5-1 and J usage is TRBJ2-3; 12 nucleotides match TRBD2. Germline CDR1 reads SGHRS; CDR2 reads YFSETQ. The trim removed 4 bases at V and 0 bases at J, leaving 9 bases unmatched. The CDR3 loop spans 18 amino acids. CDR3 bases: TGCGCCAGCAGCCCCCTGGGGACTAGCGGGCCGAGCACAGATACGCAGTATTTT. It is translated as CASSPLGTSGPSTDTQYF.

The chain recombines TRBV6-6 with TRBJ2-3, with 12 bases lining up with TRBD2. The germline gives CDR1 MNHNY, CDR2 SVGAGI (reference sequence). The V and J ends lost 7 bases and 5 bases, in that order; junction bases with no gene match: 7. CDR3 length equals 15 residues. Here the CDR3 reads CASILLAGGGDTQYF. In DNA, the CDR3 is TGTGCCAGCATCCTGCTAGCGGGAGGGGGAGATACGCAGTATTTT.

The J gene is TRBJ1-2, the V gene TRBV4-1, with D maybe TRBD1 (6 bases). This CDR3 is 14 amino acids long. V lost 1 base, J lost 4 bases, and 10 bases lay in between. Germline CDR1 MGHRA, CDR2 YSYEKL. The CDR3 is CASSQATGGYGYTF. In DNA form, the CDR3 reads TGCGCCAGCAGCCAAGCGACAGGAGGCTATGGCTACACCTTC.

This clone was seen just once. CDR3 bases: TGTGCCAGCAGCTTCAGTGCCACAGGGGGTGATGCTTTCTTT. Translation: CASSFSATGGDAFF. The chain uses TRBV7-2 and TRBJ1-1, with TRBD1 matching 8 bases. With V trimmed by 3 bases and J by 11 bases, 11 bases remained unmatched. CDR1 and CDR2 (germline): SGHTA, FQGNSA. The CDR3 totals 14 residues.

The CDR3 reads CASSPLTRRGLETQYF. Here the CDR3 DNA reads TGTGCCAGCTCACCACTAACACGTAGGGGGCTAGAGACCCAGTACTTC. The chain links TRBV18 to TRBJ2-5; 7 nucleotides match TRBD1. The germline CDR1 and CDR2 sequences are KGHSH and LQKENI. Trimming at V came to 1 base and at J to 4 bases, leaving 9 bases not matched to a gene. CDR3 length: 16 amino acids.

The sample holds one count of this clone. The chain uses TRBV9 and TRBJ2-5; 8 bases map to TRBD1. Looked up from germline, CDR1 is SGDLS and CDR2 is YYNGEE. J lost 1 base, V lost 2 bases, and 4 bases had no gene match. The CDR3 contains 15 residues. The CDR3 sequence is CASSVRQGTQETQYF. CDR3 in DNA: TGTGCCAGCAGCGTCCGACAGGGGACCCAAGAGACCCAGTACTTC.

This clone came up a few times. J is TRBJ2-1 and V is TRBV28, with D perhaps TRBD1 (6 bases). CDR1 is MDHEN, CDR2 SYDVKM, per germline. Between the trimmed V and J ends, which lost 7 bases and 6 bases, there was a span of 10 bases. The CDR3 is 12 amino acids. The CDR3 coding sequence is TGTGCCAGCAACTCACAGGGCAATGAGCAGTTCTTC. This codes for CASNSQGNEQFF.

The chain links TRBV11-3 to TRBJ2-1; tentatively, D is TRBD1 (6 bases). With 0 bases removed from V and 1 base from J, the gap between germline ends came to 7 bases. The CDR3 is 15 residues long. Germline values: CDR1 SGHNT, CDR2 YENEEA. CDR3 amino acids: CASSLDTGSYNEQFF. CDR3 nucleotide sequence: TGTGCCAGCAGCTTAGATACAGGGTCCTACAATGAGCAGTTCTTC. Variable domain in full (rest from reference TRBV11-3 and TRBJ2-1): EAGVVQSPRYKIIEKKQPVAFWCNPISGHNTLYWYLQNLGQGPELLIRYENEEAVDDSQLPKDRFSAERLKGVDSTLKIQPAELGDSAVYLCASSLDTGSYNEQFFGPGTRLTVL.

The chain has TRBV6-4 and TRBJ2-2, with D maybe TRBD2 (6 bases). The germline V gene has CDR1 MRHNA and CDR2 SNTAGT. The V and J ends lost 5 bases and 3 bases respectively, with 10 bases between them. The CDR3 spans 14 residues. This chain's CDR3 is CASSRGTDTGELFF. As DNA, the CDR3 is TGTGCCAGCAGTCGGGGGACTGACACCGGGGAGCTGTTTTTT.

The gene calls are TRBV28 and TRBJ2-5; 10 bases are shared with TRBD2. Germline assignment: CDR1 MDHEN and CDR2 SYDVKM. The V segment lost 10 bases and the J segment 5 bases; nucleotides outside the gene matches: 13. The CDR3 runs to 15 residues. Here the CDR3 reads CATRALGTSAETQYF. The CDR3, as DNA: TGTGCCACGAGAGCTCTTGGGACTAGCGCGGAGACCCAGTACTTC.

The V call is TRBV7-9, the J call TRBJ2-3; TRBD2 agrees at 9 bases. With V trimmed by 4 bases and J by 3 bases, 2 bases remained unmatched. The CDR3 loop spans 14 amino acids. Germline loops: CDR1 SEHNR, CDR2 FQNEAQ (reference sequence). The CDR3 nucleotides read TGTGCCAGCAGCTATGGACTAGCGACAGATACGCAGTATTTT. Translation gives CASSYGLATDTQYF. Complete variable domain (other parts from reference TRBV7-9 and TRBJ2-3): DTGVSQNPRHKITKRGQNVTFRCDPISEHNRLYWYRQTLGQGPEFLTYFQNEAQLEKSRLLSDRFSAERPKGSFSTLEIQRTEQGDSAMYLCASSYGLATDTQYFGPGTRLTVL.

The gene calls are TRBV6-5 and TRBJ2-5, with D possibly TRBD2 on 7 matching bases. CDR1 and CDR2 from the germline V gene are MNHEY and SVGAGI. This CDR3 contains 14 residues. V was trimmed by 0 bases and J by 4 bases, leaving 9 bases between them. CDR3 in amino acids: CASSYSRGGETQYF. The CDR3 DNA reads TGTGCCAGCAGTTACTCGAGGGGGGGAGAGACCCAGTACTTC.

Here the CDR3 DNA reads TGTGCCAGCAGTGAAGACTTGGGGAGTTGGGACAATGAGCAGTTCTTC. Protein product: CASSEDLGSWDNEQFF. This sequence joins TRBV2 and TRBJ2-1; D possibly corresponds to TRBD2 (5 bases). Germline V gene lookup returns CDR1 SNHLY and CDR2 FYNNEI. V was pared by 1 base and J by 5 bases, with 15 bases between. There are 16 residues in the CDR3.

V usage is TRBV4-1 and J usage is TRBJ2-5; maybe TRBD1 (6 bases). CDR1 and CDR2 (germline): MGHRA, YSYEKL. The CDR3 extends over 13 amino acids. Trimming pared 3 bases from V and 5 bases from J, leaving 10 bases between. The CDR3 protein is CASSHAGVETQYF. CDR3 nucleotide sequence: TGCGCCAGCAGCCACGCAGGGGTTGAGACCCAGTACTTC.

The CDR3 spells CSVSPGGSSYNEQFF. Written as DNA, the CDR3 is TGCAGCGTTTCCCCCGGGGGGAGCTCCTACAATGAGCAGTTCTTC. V usage is TRBV29-1 and J usage is TRBJ2-1; 7 bases align to TRBD2. The CDR3 is made up of 15 amino acids. Germline lookup yields CDR1 SQVTM and CDR2 ANQGSEA. Unmatched junction bases numbered 7, after V lost 5 bases and J lost 0 bases.

The DNA of the CDR3 is TGTGCCAGTAGGAACACTAGAACCACAGATACGCAGTATTTT. This encodes CASRNTRTTDTQYF. The rearrangement links TRBV19 to TRBJ2-3, with D possibly TRBD2 on 5 matching bases. Germline V gene sequence: CDR1 LNHDA, CDR2 SQIVND (reference sequence). V gave up 6 bases and J gave up 2 bases, with 12 bases separating them. This CDR3 spans 14 amino acids.